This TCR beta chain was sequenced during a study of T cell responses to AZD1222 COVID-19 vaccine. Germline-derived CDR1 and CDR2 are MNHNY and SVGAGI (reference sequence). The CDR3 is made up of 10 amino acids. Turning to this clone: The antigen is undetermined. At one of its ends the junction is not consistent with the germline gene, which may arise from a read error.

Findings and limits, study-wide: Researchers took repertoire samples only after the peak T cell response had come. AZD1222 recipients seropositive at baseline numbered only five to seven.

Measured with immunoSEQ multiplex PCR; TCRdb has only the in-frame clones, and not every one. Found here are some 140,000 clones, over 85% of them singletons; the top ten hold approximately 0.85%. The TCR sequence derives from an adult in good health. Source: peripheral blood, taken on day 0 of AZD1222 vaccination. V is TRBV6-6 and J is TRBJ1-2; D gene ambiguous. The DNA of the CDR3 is TGTGCCAGCAGCTACTATGGCTACACCTTC. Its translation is CASSYYGYTF.